This is a list of T cell receptor beta chains from one sample in a study of PD-1 blockade in classical Hodgkin lymphoma. TCRdb keeps only in-frame clones here, not all; method: immunoSEQ multiplex PCR. Among about 46,000 clones, around 74% were seen once, and the ten largest hold over 9.5%. The source material was peripheral blood mononuclear cells (PBMCs), sampled before the fourth cycle of nivolumab. The receptor source for this set is a human donor with classical Hodgkin lymphoma. The CDR3 runs from the conserved cysteine through the conserved F or W. Each record gives: D gene, clone size, V gene, J gene, CDR3 DNA, CDR3 protein. A D gene is named only where the DNA matches it firmly. Where a row states a size, it is once, few, many or the class of an expanded clone; other rows omit it.

-	few	TRBV2	TRBJ2-7	TGTGCCAGCAGTCGGGGGGGGGACAGCGCCCGGAGGATGGCCGAGCAGTACTTC	CASSRGGDSARRMAEQYF
-	few	TRBV5-1	TRBJ2-1	TGCGCCAGCAGCGAGTACAATGAGCAGTTCTTC	CASSEYNEQFF
-	many	TRBV9	TRBJ2-7	TGTGCCAGCAGCGAGATGGGACTGCGCGAGCAGTACTTC	CASSEMGLREQYF
TRBD1	-	TRBV4-1	TRBJ2-7	TGCGCCAGCAGCCAAGGGGACAGGACCTACGAGCAGTACTTC	CASSQGDRTYEQYF
TRBD1	-	TRBV25-1	TRBJ1-5	TGTGCCAGCAGTGAGCGGACAGGCGGCCAGCCCCGGCATTTT	CASSERTGGQPRHF
-	-	TRBV5-5	TRBJ2-2	TGTGCCAGCAGCTTGGACAGACCTACGGGGGAGCTGTTTTTT	CASSLDRPTGELFF
TRBD2	many	TRBV28	TRBJ2-7	TGTGCCAGCATCCCCGAGCGGGAGGGTACGTACGAGCAGTACTTC	CASIPEREGTYEQYF
-	-	TRBV7-8	TRBJ1-4	TGTGCCAGCAGCCCGCGGGGGATGGGAACTAATGAAAAACTGTTTTTT	CASSPRGMGTNEKLFF
-	-	TRBV5-1	TRBJ1-1	TGCGCCAGCAGCTCGACAGGTTTGGAGGGTGAAGCTTTCTTT	CASSSTGLEGEAFF
-	-	TRBV4-1	TRBJ2-7	TGCGCCAGCAGCCAAGCAGCTTCAGGGGTCTACGAGCAGTACTTC	CASSQAASGVYEQYF
TRBD2	-	TRBV7-8	TRBJ2-7	TGTGCCAGCAGCTCCATAGCGGGTTACTACGAGCAGTACTTC	CASSSIAGYYEQYF
-	few	TRBV5-8	TRBJ2-1	TGTGCCAGCAGCTTGGCCGGGACTTACTTCGATGAGCAGTTCTTC	CASSLAGTYFDEQFF
-	-	TRBV18	TRBJ2-5	TGTGCCAGCTCAACTCAAGAGACCCAGTACTTC	CASSTQETQYF
-	-	TRBV5-6	TRBJ2-2	TGTGCCAGCAGCTGGTGGGGGCGGACCGGGGAGCTGTTTTTT	CASSWWGRTGELFF
TRBD2	-	TRBV18	TRBJ2-3	TGTGCCAGCTCGCAACAGGGACTAGCGGGAGTGGCAGATACGCAGTATTTT	CASSQQGLAGVADTQYF
-	-	TRBV11-3	TRBJ2-5	TGTGCCAGCACCTCGTGGGGTTTGGAGACCCAGTACTTC	CASTSWGLETQYF
-	-	TRBV5-1	TRBJ1-5	TGCGCCAGCAGCCAAGGGCCCCCCAATCAGCCCCAGCATTTT	CASSQGPPNQPQHF
-	-	TRBV19	TRBJ1-6	TGTGCCTCCCGTGTGGCAGGGCATGTTTCACCCCTCCACTTT	CASRVAGHVSPLHF
-	-	TRBV2	TRBJ2-3	TGTGCCACCAGTGATGAGGACTCTACAGATACGCAGTATTTT	CATSDEDSTDTQYF
-	once	TRBV6-4	TRBJ2-2	TGTGCCACCGGGACGGCGCACACCGGGGAGCTGTTTTTT	CATGTAHTGELFF